The entry that follows covers one T cell receptor beta chain sequence. As originally analysed: Reference gene primer amplification yielded estimated nucleated cell counts. Repertoires were generated with immunoSEQ multiplex PCR, while TCRdb's copy carries only in-frame clones and drops some. V and J calls and clone size are given by that table; D and trimming were obtained from the DNA. The sample contains 85,000 to 100,000 clones, 90% of which appear only once. The source of the sample is a study of blood T cell repertoires in COVID-19. The wider study: T cells, B-cell-depleted T cells, or PBMCs provided the cDNA or gDNA that served as material.

Losses at the gene ends were 6 bases for V and 9 bases for J; bases not matched to a gene: 10. Looked up from germline, CDR1 is SQVTM and CDR2 is ANQGSEA. The CDR3 length is 14 residues. The chain links TRBV29-1 to TRBJ2-1, with 11 bases lining up with TRBD2. The specimen was peripheral blood. The receptor was derived from a man aged 60 to 69 with acute or convalescent COVID-19. CDR3 amino acids: CSVSLAGAGSEQFF. For the CDR3, the DNA is TGCAGCGTCTCACTAGCGGGGGCGGGTAGTGAGCAGTTCTTC.